This T cell receptor (beta chain) is drawn from a study of shared clonotypes between healthy human individuals. Study as a whole: Three men and a couple of women, aged 18 to 49, were donors.

Trimming left V 4 bases short and J 2 bases short, with 12 bases between. The CDR3 sequence is 14 residues long. Germline V CDR1 and CDR2: MNHEY, SMNVEV (reference sequence). Notes on the study in general: Estimated richness values were generally larger in naive subsets than in memory subsets.

As defined, naive CD8 cells were CD45RO-negative and positively selected for CCR7, with terminally differentiated effector memory CD45RA+ cells excluded. Notes on this clone: Its cognate antigen is unknown.

Clones were read by immunoSEQ multiplex PCR, and TCRdb kept only the in-frame ones, dropping some. The data hold 750,000 to 1,000,000 clones, with 80% to 95% observed a single time. The sample comprised naive CD8+ T cells sorted from blood. This chain joins TRBV27 and TRBJ2-7; TRBD2 might be the D (5 bases). This clonotype originated in a man aged 25-40 years in good health. The CDR3 region is CASSSVASAYEQYF. In DNA, the CDR3 is TGTGCCAGCAGTTCAGTAGCGAGTGCCTACGAGCAGTACTTC.